This T cell receptor (beta chain) was profiled in a study of T-cell memory formation after mild COVID-19. TCRdb reanalysed the 5' RACE reads using MiXCR and keeps one entry per CDR3 protein. The table shows under 300,000 distinct CDR3 sequences, with about 17% occurring only once. Germline V gene data show CDR1 as SGHTA and CDR2 as FQGNSA. The CDR3 consists of 16 residues. Unmatched junction bases numbered 7, after V lost 3 bases and J lost 2 bases. The chain joins TRBV7-2 to TRBJ2-3, with 8 bases that match TRBD1. The sequenced material came from PBMCs or a T cell subset sorted from them (not recorded which). The receptor was isolated from a man aged 18 to 29 who had mild COVID-19 (a few samples of this study predate the infection). Cell type and time point are not known. For the CDR3, the DNA is TGTGCCAGCAGCTTGTTTGGACAGGGACTCACAGATACGCAGTATTTT. This encodes CASSLFGQGLTDTQYF.